Listed here are 10 T cell receptor beta chains from one sample, sequenced in a study of T cell responses to AZD1222 COVID-19 vaccine. Assay: immunoSEQ multiplex PCR; the TCRdb copy retains only in-frame clones and omits some. Among 82,000 or so clones listed, 90% to 95% were seen once. The source material was peripheral blood, sampled on day 0 of AZD1222 vaccination. Source of these receptors: an adult in good health.

This chain joins TRBV19 and TRBJ2-1, with a weak D call TRBD2 (6 bases). Trimming removed 3 bases at V and 2 bases at J, with 11 bases between. This CDR3 is built from 15 residues. Per germline, CDR1 LNHDA and CDR2 SQIVND (reference sequence). The CDR3 sequence is CASSMGGLPYNEQFF. CDR3 sequence (DNA): TGTGCCAGTAGTATGGGGGGTCTCCCCTACAATGAGCAGTTCTTC.

The gene calls are TRBV9 and TRBJ2-3; D perhaps matches TRBD2 (5 bases). CDR3 size: 13 residues. Germline-derived CDR1 and CDR2 are SGDLS and YYNGEE. V was trimmed by 4 bases and J by 6 bases, leaving 12 bases between them. This CDR3 is CASSPGREDTQYF. The CDR3 nucleotides are TGTGCCAGCAGCCCGGGGAGAGAGGATACGCAGTATTTT.

The chain carries TRBV4-2 and TRBJ2-1, with 9 positions matching TRBD2. In germline, CDR1 is LGHNA, CDR2 YNFKEQ. The ends lost 4 bases at V and 6 bases at J; junction bases unmatched: 10. The CDR3 has 16 residues. The CDR3 sequence: CASSPYLGTSRNEQFF. CDR3 DNA sequence: TGTGCCAGCAGCCCCTACCTGGGGACTAGCCGCAATGAGCAGTTCTTC.

V usage is TRBV5-1 and J usage is TRBJ1-2, with D possibly matching TRBD1 (5 bases). Germline CDR1 and CDR2: SGHRS and YFSETQ. V was cut by 5 bases and J by 5 bases, with 19 bases left in between. The CDR3 runs to 15 residues. The CDR3 coding sequence is TGCGCCAGCAGATTATACCCCGGGACTCTGTATGGCTACACCTTC. Translated, it gives CASRLYPGTLYGYTF.

The chain is built from TRBV28 and TRBJ1-4; 7 bases are shared with TRBD1. The CDR3 length is 13 residues. Germline values: CDR1 MDHEN, CDR2 SYDVKM. J lost 3 bases, V lost 9 bases, and 4 bases had no gene match. The CDR3 protein is CASPGQPNEKLFF. The DNA for the CDR3 is TGTGCCAGTCCGGGACAGCCTAATGAAAAACTGTTTTTT.

The table lists this clone with a count of one. The gene calls are TRBV19 and TRBJ1-2, with 9 nucleotides matching TRBD1. Germline values: CDR1 LNHDA, CDR2 SQIVND (reference sequence). V lost 7 bases and J lost 4; bases outside the gene matches: 7. The CDR3 has 14 amino acids. The CDR3 is CASIPDRGGYGYTF. The CDR3 DNA reads as TGTGCCAGTATCCCGGACAGGGGCGGCTATGGCTACACCTTC.

The chain combines TRBV29-1 with TRBJ1-2; 9 bases agree with TRBD1. This CDR3 has 14 amino acids. Germline V gene sequence: CDR1 SQVTM, CDR2 ANQGSEA. Trimming at V came to 5 bases and at J to 5 bases, leaving 9 bases not matched to a gene. CDR3 residues: CSVTEQGARYGYTF. In DNA form, the CDR3 reads TGCAGCGTTACGGAACAGGGGGCGCGGTATGGCTACACCTTC.

Concerning this clone: Germline and junction disagree at one end, which may indicate a read error. The J gene is TRBJ1-2, the V gene TRBV7-6; the D is unclear. Germline loops: CDR1 SGHVS, CDR2 FNYEAQ. CDR3 length: 12 amino acids. The CDR3 sequence: CASSQPEQNPAF. CDR3 bases: TGTGCCAGCAGCCAACCCGAGCAGAACCCAGCCTTC.

The V gene is TRBV18, the J gene TRBJ2-7; 9 nucleotides match TRBD2. The CDR3 has 15 amino acids. Per the germline V gene, CDR1 is KGHSH and CDR2 is LQKENI. V lost 4 bases to trimming and J lost 4 bases; unmatched junction nucleotides: 8. CDR3 sequence reads: CASSLAGLALYEQYF. CDR3 DNA sequence: TGTGCCAGCTCACTGGCGGGACTAGCCCTATACGAGCAGTACTTC.

This clone was recorded once. An end of the junction differs from the germline gene, which may be a read error. The chain has TRBV4-3 and TRBJ1-1; D is possibly TRBD1 (5 bases). Germline V gene lookup returns CDR1 LGHNA and CDR2 YSLEER. This CDR3 comprises 14 residues. The CDR3 nucleotides read TGCGCCAGCAGCCAAGTTATGGGGGAAACTGAGGCTTTCTTT. This translates into CASSQVMGETEAFF.